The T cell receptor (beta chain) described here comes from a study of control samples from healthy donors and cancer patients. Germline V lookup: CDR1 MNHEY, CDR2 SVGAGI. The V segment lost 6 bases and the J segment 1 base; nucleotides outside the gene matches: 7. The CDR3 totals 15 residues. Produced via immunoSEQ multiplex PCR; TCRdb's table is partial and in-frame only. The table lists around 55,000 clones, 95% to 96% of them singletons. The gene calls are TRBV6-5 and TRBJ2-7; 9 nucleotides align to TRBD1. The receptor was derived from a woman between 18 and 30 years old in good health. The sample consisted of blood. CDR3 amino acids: CASRGDDRGSYEQYF. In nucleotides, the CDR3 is TGTGCCAGCAGGGGGGATGACAGGGGGTCCTACGAGCAGTACTTC.